This T cell receptor beta chain is drawn from a study of T-cell reconstitution after alpha-beta-depleted transplantation in children. Findings and limits, study-wide: Newly produced T cells mostly provided counts and TCRbeta diversity after one year, as hyperexpanded clones declined. Recipient T cells and thymic progenitors that survived were the source of the high TCRbeta diversity seen at day 60 in some patients. About two months after transplant, alpha-beta T cells reportedly came from several hundred expanded graft clones.

A note on this clonotype: Its antigen remains unidentified. With a much larger clone just one base away, this may be a read error.

The TCRbeta library was prepared with unique molecular identifiers. TCRdb re-called the PCR reads through MiXCR, storing one row per CDR3 protein. The sample comprises approximately 97,000 distinct CDR3 sequences, 5% to 6% of which are singletons, and 5.5% to 6.5% rests with the top ten. Germline values: CDR1 LGHDT, CDR2 YNNKEL (reference sequence). The CDR3 has 15 residues. V gene TRBV3-1 combines with J gene TRBJ2-1, with a tentative D call TRBD2 (5 bases). This clonotype originated in a female patient younger than 10 who had a stem cell transplant for Fanconi anemia, so the T cells may come from the graft donor. The specimen was PBMCs, mostly from graft donor cells, collected 60 days after TCRalphabeta/CD19-depleted stem cell transplant. CDR3 nucleotide sequence: TGTGCCTGCAGCCAGCCCAGCCGGGGTGGGAATGAGCAGTTCTTC. It yields the protein CACSQPSRGGNEQFF.